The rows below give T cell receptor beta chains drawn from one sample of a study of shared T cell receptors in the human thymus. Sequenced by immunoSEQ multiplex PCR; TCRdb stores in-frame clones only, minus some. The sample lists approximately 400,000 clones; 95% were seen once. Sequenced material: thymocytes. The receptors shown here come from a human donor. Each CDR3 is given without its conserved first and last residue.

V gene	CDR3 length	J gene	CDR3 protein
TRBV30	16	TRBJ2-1	AWQFNARLGQPGDEQF
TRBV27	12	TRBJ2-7	ASSRNPKAYEQY
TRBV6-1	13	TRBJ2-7	ASIRSGGPRVEQY
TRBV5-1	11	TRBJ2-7	ASSRGQSYEQY
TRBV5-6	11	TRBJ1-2	ASSPPIGYGYT
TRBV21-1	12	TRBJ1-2	ASPPGGGVYGYT
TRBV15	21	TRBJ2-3	ATSRQPEATGAIDGGFTDTQY
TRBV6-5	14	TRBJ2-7	ASSCNSRQGEREQY
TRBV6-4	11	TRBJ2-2	ASSDSRAGELF
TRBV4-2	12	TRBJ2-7	ASSLQGGAYEQY
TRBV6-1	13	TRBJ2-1	ASSEGQGFYNEQF
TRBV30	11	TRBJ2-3	AWFSGSLNTQY
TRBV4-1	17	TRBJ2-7	ASSHSRGTLPQSSYEQY
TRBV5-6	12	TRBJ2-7	ASSADRGPYEQY
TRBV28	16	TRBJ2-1	ASSPEGDRDSSYNEQF
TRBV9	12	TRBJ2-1	ASSGDRFYNEQF
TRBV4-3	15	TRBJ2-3	ASSQAGQGRGTDTQY
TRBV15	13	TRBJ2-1	ATRGCGSSYNEQF
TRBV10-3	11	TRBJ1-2	AIKRQGSYGYT
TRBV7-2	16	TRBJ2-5	ASSQHLTGGNRQETQY
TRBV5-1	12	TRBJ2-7	ASSLGDSSYEQY
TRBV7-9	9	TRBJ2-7	ASSAFSEQY
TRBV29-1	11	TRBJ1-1	SAKTGMNTEAF
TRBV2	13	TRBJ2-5	ASRDRGPWQETQY
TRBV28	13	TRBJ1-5	ASSLREFRNQPQH
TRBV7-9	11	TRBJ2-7	ASSEDRGDEQY
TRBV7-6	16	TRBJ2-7	ASSPRWVWGSGIHEQY
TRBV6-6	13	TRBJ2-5	ASSYTDRVQETQY
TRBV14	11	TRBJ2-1	ASSQDMGNEQF
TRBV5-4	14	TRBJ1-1	ASSLVGPLGGTEAF
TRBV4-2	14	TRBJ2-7	ASSQGTGVGSYEQY
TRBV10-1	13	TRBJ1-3	ASSEKRGAGNTIY
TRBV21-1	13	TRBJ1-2	ASSPWGGQNCGYT
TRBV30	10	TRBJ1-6	AWGQGNSPLH
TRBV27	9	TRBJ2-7	ASGSYVKQY
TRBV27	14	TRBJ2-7	ASSSGAADTNYEQY
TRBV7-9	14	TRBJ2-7	ASSPQASGRAGEQY
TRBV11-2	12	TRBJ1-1	ASSHRQGGTEAF
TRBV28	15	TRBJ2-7	ASSFPGTGVFGYEQY
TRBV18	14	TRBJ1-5	ASSRTRQGGDQPQH
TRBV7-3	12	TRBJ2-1	ASSPRQGSNEQF
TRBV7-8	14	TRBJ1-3	ASSPPGHFSGNTIY
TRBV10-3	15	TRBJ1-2	AISLGLGFGQSYGYT
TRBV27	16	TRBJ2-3	ASSSPNGTSDPTDTQY
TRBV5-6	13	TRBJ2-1	ASSFVAGSRHEQF
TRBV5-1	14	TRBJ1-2	ASSLVTGSRNYGYT
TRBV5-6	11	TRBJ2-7	ASSPHSPYEQY
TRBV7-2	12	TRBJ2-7	ASSPERDLYEQY
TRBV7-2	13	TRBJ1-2	ASSLQDRNNYGYT
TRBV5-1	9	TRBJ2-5	ASSSQETQY
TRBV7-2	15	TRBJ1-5	ASSLAGTGARNQPQH
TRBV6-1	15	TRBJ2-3	ASSEVLAGGPVDTQY